This T cell receptor (beta chain) was captured in a study of OX40 agonist ivuxolimab in advanced cancers. V was clipped by 6 bases and J by 7 bases, with 16 bases between them. The length of the CDR3 is 13 residues. CDR1 MNHNY and CDR2 SVGAGI come from the germline V gene (reference sequence). The method was immunoSEQ multiplex PCR; TCRdb's version includes in-frame clones alone and lacks a portion of them. Of about 25,000 clones listed, over 65% are singletons. Sample: CD4+ or CD8+ T cells sorted from blood, taken in a trial of the OX40 agonist ivuxolimab. This rearrangement joins TRBV6-6 to TRBJ2-7; D is undetermined. This TCR was sampled from an adult with an advanced solid tumor such as melanoma, head and neck, liver or kidney cancer. The CDR3 bases are TGTGCCAGCAGAAGGACGGTCACCAGGGAGCAGTACTTC. Translation gives CASRRTVTREQYF.